These 26 T cell receptor beta chains share one sample of origin, sequenced in a study of spatial heterogeneity in lung cancer. This sample's time point: sample taken at primary tumor resection. Extraction of whole RNA from tumor, nontumor lung or frozen PBMC preceded unsorted sequencing. TCRdb re-called the 5' RACE reads with MiXCR, one entry per CDR3 protein. The sample contains tens of thousands of distinct CDR3 sequences, 9.5% to 15% of which appear only once. This specimen consisted of PBMCs, obtained at surgery. The source is a male donor with early-stage non-small cell lung cancer.

V is TRBV9 and J is TRBJ1-3, with D tentatively TRBD1 (5 bases). The V gene's germline CDR1 is SGDLS and CDR2 YYNGEE. The CDR3 loop spans 16 amino acids. Deletions cut 0 bases from V and 2 bases from J, with 12 bases between. CDR3 coding DNA: TGTGCCAGCAGCGTAGCTCCAGGGACGGCTGGAAACACCATATATTTT. This translates into CASSVAPGTAGNTIYF. The entire variable domain, with the rest obtained from reference TRBV9 and TRBJ1-3, is as follows: DSGVTQTPKHLITATGQRVTLRCSPRSGDLSVYWYQQSLDQGLQFLIQYYNGEERAKGNILERFSAQQFPDLHSELNLSSLELGDSALYFCASSVAPGTAGNTIYFGEGSWLTVV.

This clonotype was seen repeatedly, ten times or more. The chain uses TRBV28 and TRBJ1-2, with D hard to call. This CDR3 contains 15 residues. Germline lookup yields CDR1 MDHEN and CDR2 SYDVKM. Trimming left V 7 bases short and J 6 bases short, with 21 bases between. The CDR3 is CASNWTALNEDGYTF. CDR3 nucleotide sequence: TGTGCCAGCAATTGGACCGCCTTAAACGAGGATGGCTACACCTTC.

In this sample, this clonotype turned up a few times. V and J are TRBV7-3 and TRBJ2-3; 7 bases match TRBD1. J was trimmed by 1 base and V by 5 bases; bases with no gene match: 6. Per the germline V gene, CDR1 is SGHTA and CDR2 is FQGTGA. The CDR3 extends over 15 amino acids. The CDR3: CASSASGTGTDTQYF. In DNA form, the CDR3 reads TGTGCCAGCAGCGCGTCCGGGACAGGCACAGATACGCAGTATTTT.

The sample holds a few counts of this clonotype. The genes are TRBV5-6 and TRBJ1-2, with TRBD1 matching 8 bases. V gave up 3 bases and J gave up 5 bases; unmatched junction bases: 12. The CDR3 loop spans 16 amino acids. Germline V gene sequence: CDR1 SGHDT, CDR2 YYEEEE. The CDR3 DNA reads TGTGCCAGCAGCTCCGGACAGGGTAGTCCGCTATATGGCTACACCTTC. As protein: CASSSGQGSPLYGYTF.

At least ten counts were recorded for this clonotype. This rearrangement joins TRBV28 to TRBJ1-2; D gene ambiguous. V lost 5 bases to trimming and J lost 6 bases, with 16 bases between them. CDR1 is MDHEN, CDR2 SYDVKM, per germline. The CDR3 has 14 amino acids. CDR3 region: CASSATGTRNGYTF. The CDR3 nucleotides are TGTGCCAGCAGTGCCACGGGCACCAGGAATGGCTACACCTTC.

The chain joins TRBV20-1 to TRBJ2-7; D not certain. The CDR3 totals 11 residues. Germline loops: CDR1 DFQATT, CDR2 SNEGSKA (reference sequence). V lost 3 bases to trimming and J lost 6 bases, with 9 bases between them. CDR3 loop: CSARKVSEQYF. The CDR3 DNA reads as TGCAGTGCTAGGAAGGTTTCCGAGCAGTACTTC.

The rearrangement uses TRBV7-9 and TRBJ1-5; D is possibly TRBD1 (6 bases). The CDR3 consists of 16 residues. Trimming left V 0 bases short and J 2 bases short, with 11 bases between. From germline, CDR1 is SEHNR and CDR2 FQNEAQ (reference sequence). This chain's CDR3 is CASSLAGTPGNQPQHF. The DNA for the CDR3 is TGTGCCAGCAGCTTAGCGGGGACACCGGGCAATCAGCCCCAGCATTTT.

This chain links TRBV20-1 with TRBJ2-2; 10 bases agree with TRBD2. The V and J ends lost 5 bases and 2 bases, in that order; junction bases with no gene match: 5. CDR3 size: 15 residues. Germline CDR1 reads DFQATT; CDR2 reads SNEGSKA (reference sequence). CDR3 nucleotide sequence: TGCAGTGCTCTTAGCGGGAGGATAAACACCGGGGAGCTGTTTTTT. Its translation: CSALSGRINTGELFF.

The chain joins TRBV12-3 or TRBV12-4 to TRBJ2-7, with TRBD1 matching over 10 bases. CDR3 length: 15 residues. Germline trimming cut 6 bases from V and 2 bases from J; bases unmatched to any gene: 7. In nucleotides, the CDR3 is TGTGCCAGCAGCAGCAGACAGGGGGCCACCTACGAGCAGTACTTC. Its translation: CASSSRQGATYEQYF.

The chain recombines TRBV27 with TRBJ2-1, with no clear D. CDR1 and CDR2 from the germline V gene are MNHEY and SMNVEV (reference sequence). Trimming stripped 4 bases from V and 1 base from J, with 20 bases between. The CDR3 extends over 18 amino acids. The CDR3: CASSSSHKSSGSYNEQFF. For the CDR3, the DNA is TGTGCCAGCAGTTCAAGCCACAAATCTAGTGGATCCTACAATGAGCAGTTCTTC.

This chain connects TRBV7-2 to TRBJ2-2; possibly TRBD1 for D (5 bases). V was pared by 1 base and J by 4 bases, with 10 bases between. The CDR3 extends over 15 amino acids. Germline V CDR1 and CDR2: SGHTA, FQGNSA. The CDR3 sequence: CASSLDRIATGELFF. CDR3 in DNA: TGTGCCAGCAGCTTAGACAGGATTGCCACCGGGGAGCTGTTTTTT.

The chain joins TRBV30 to TRBJ2-2; the D is unclear. The CDR3 contains 13 residues. Germline-derived CDR1 and CDR2 are GTSNPN and SVGIG (reference sequence). The ends were cut back, 4 bases at V and 4 bases at J, with 10 bases in the middle. CDR3 in amino acids: CAWTRTVTGELFF. CDR3 in DNA: TGTGCCTGGACCCGGACGGTCACCGGGGAGCTGTTTTTT.

The genes are TRBV25-1 and TRBJ2-3; D is unresolved. Germline CDR1 reads MGHDK; CDR2 reads SYGVNS. The CDR3 extends over 16 amino acids. V dropped 3 bases and J dropped 1 base, with 14 bases sitting between them. The chain's CDR3 is CASSEDLEKGTDTQYF. The CDR3 coding sequence is TGTGCCAGCAGTGAGGATCTAGAGAAGGGCACAGATACGCAGTATTTT.

This clonotype was seen once. This chain links TRBV18 with TRBJ1-4, with 8 bases matching TRBD1. Germline V gene data show CDR1 as KGHSH and CDR2 as LQKENI. The CDR3 length is 15 residues. V was clipped by 4 bases and J by 3 bases; unmatched bases: 4. The CDR3 protein is CASSQLRGPNEKLFF. In DNA form, the CDR3 reads TGTGCCAGCTCACAACTCAGGGGGCCTAATGAAAAACTGTTTTTT. Full variable domain (missing parts from reference TRBV18 and TRBJ1-4): NAGVMQNPRHLVRRRGQEARLRCSPMKGHSHVYWYRQLPEEGLKFMVYLQKENIIDESGMPKERFSAEFPKEGPSILRIQQVVRGDSAAYFCASSQLRGPNEKLFFGSGTQLSVL.

This clonotype was observed at least ten times. The rearrangement links TRBV7-9 to TRBJ2-7, with 12 bases aligning to TRBD2. CDR1 and CDR2 from the germline V gene are SEHNR and FQNEAQ (reference sequence). Losses at the gene ends were 5 bases for V and 2 bases for J; bases not matched to a gene: 4. CDR3 length: 15 residues. CDR3 DNA: TGTGCCAGCAGCCCGACTAGCGGGGGACCCTACGAGCAGTACTTC. This sequence encodes CASSPTSGGPYEQYF.

This chain links TRBV29-1 with TRBJ2-2; D gene unclear. Looked up from germline, CDR1 is SQVTM and CDR2 is ANQGSEA. There are 11 residues in the CDR3. V lost 4 bases and J 6 bases, leaving 6 bases between the germline ends. Here the CDR3 reads CSVAEPGELFF. The CDR3 DNA is TGCAGCGTTGCCGAGCCCGGGGAGCTGTTTTTT.

This clonotype was seen only a few times. The chain carries TRBV7-9 and TRBJ2-7; TRBD1 is a possible D gene (5 bases). The CDR3 length is 15 residues. Trimming shortened V by 1 base and J by 3 bases, and 13 bases separated the two germline ends. Germline CDR1 reads SEHNR; CDR2 reads FQNEAQ (reference sequence). In nucleotides, the CDR3 is TGTGCCAGCAGCTTAGTTGCAGGGCCGGGCTACGAGCAGTACTTC. Its protein is CASSLVAGPGYEQYF.

The genes are TRBV13 and TRBJ2-1; no clear D. Germline lookup yields CDR1 PRHDT and CDR2 FYEKMQ (reference sequence). This CDR3 is built from 11 residues. Deletions cut 1 base from V and 10 bases from J, with 5 bases between. The CDR3 nucleotides are TGTGCCAGCAGCTTAGTCGGGGAGCAGTTCTTC. It codes for CASSLVGEQFF.

This clonotype has more than one count but fewer than ten. V is TRBV20-1 and J is TRBJ2-1; D call uncertain. The CDR3 has 12 amino acids. Trimming took 0 bases from V and 4 from J, leaving 4 bases between them. The germline CDR1 and CDR2 sequences are DFQATT and SNEGSKA (reference sequence). CDR3 nucleotides: TGCAGTGCTAGAGAGTCTTACAATGAGCAGTTCTTC. Amino acids: CSARESYNEQFF.

This clonotype was seen at least ten times. J is TRBJ1-1 and V is TRBV29-1, with 10 bases fitting TRBD1. With V trimmed by 7 bases and J by 6 bases, 8 bases remained unmatched. The CDR3 runs 13 residues. CDR1 is SQVTM and CDR2 is ANQGSEA in the germline V gene. In DNA form, the CDR3 reads TGCAGCGCCTGCTGGACAGGGGGACCTGAAGCTTTCTTT. This translates into CSACWTGGPEAFF.

This clonotype was recorded a few times. The rearrangement uses TRBV10-3 and TRBJ2-2, with D perhaps matching TRBD1 or TRBD2 (6 bases each). The V end lost 6 bases, the J end lost 5 bases, and 13 bases lay between the germline ends. The CDR3 spans 14 residues. Germline V gene sequence: CDR1 ENHRY, CDR2 SYGVKD. The CDR3 DNA reads TGTGCCATCAGCGAGGAGGGGGAAACCGGGGAGCTGTTTTTT. This encodes CAISEEGETGELFF.

V is TRBV20-1 and J is TRBJ2-7; D is ambiguous. This CDR3 spans 13 amino acids. V lost 3 bases and J 2 bases, leaving 11 bases between the germline ends. Germline values: CDR1 DFQATT, CDR2 SNEGSKA (reference sequence). The CDR3 DNA reads TGCAGTGCTAGGCACAGTGCGACCTACGAGCAGTACTTC. This gives the protein CSARHSATYEQYF.

This rearrangement joins TRBV5-1 to TRBJ2-7; TRBD2 is a possible D gene (5 bases). This CDR3 region has 16 residues. V was cut by 0 bases and J by 2 bases, with 15 bases left in between. Germline loops: CDR1 SGHRS, CDR2 YFSETQ. The CDR3 nucleotides read TGCGCCAGCAGCTTGGCCGATGCCGGGAACCCCTACGAGCAGTACTTC. Translation gives CASSLADAGNPYEQYF.

The J gene is TRBJ1-5, the V gene TRBV6-6, with D possibly matching TRBD1 (5 bases). This CDR3 has 15 residues. Germline lookup yields CDR1 MNHNY and CDR2 SVGAGI (reference sequence). Between the trimmed V and J ends, which lost 6 bases and 1 base, there was a span of 13 bases. The CDR3 DNA reads TGTGCCAGCAGCATGGGCAGGGCCAGCAATCAGCCCCAGCATTTT. This sequence encodes CASSMGRASNQPQHF.

CDR3 loop: CASSLGGPETQYF. CDR3 bases: TGCGCCAGCAGCTTAGGGGGCCCAGAGACCCAGTACTTC. The chain employs TRBV5-1 and TRBJ2-5; 7 bases map to TRBD1. Germline-derived CDR1 and CDR2 are SGHRS and YFSETQ. This CDR3 has 13 amino acids. The ends lost 2 bases at V and 4 bases at J; junction bases unmatched: 2.

This clonotype was observed a handful of times. The J gene is TRBJ1-5, the V gene TRBV7-9, with a weak D call TRBD1 (6 bases). The CDR3 length is 13 residues. Germline V gives CDR1 SEHNR, CDR2 FQNEAQ (reference sequence). V shed 6 bases and J shed 7 bases, with 13 bases lying between them. CDR3 in DNA: TGTGCCAGCAGTAGGGGGGCAGGGCAGCCCCAGCATTTT. Translating gives CASSRGAGQPQHF.